The entry that follows covers one T cell receptor beta chain sequence. The antigen it binds to is not known. Qualities for individual bases were not recorded, and no much larger clone is one base off. These data originate in a study of T cell responses to AZD1222 COVID-19 vaccine (dated by TCRdb to the early 2020s). Regarding the study in general: Because spike-specific TCR depth and breadth did not differ between the two schedules, AZD1222 recipients who got a second dose at roughly 4 weeks were pooled with those who got a second dose at roughly 12 weeks. A total of 230 to 250 trial participants underwent TCR sequencing, of whom about 210 had received two doses of AZD1222 and roughly 26 had received two doses of the MenACWY control vaccine. Trial participants were enrolled by age into 18-55, 56-69 and 70-plus year subgroups, with roughly 160, 29 and 62 TCR-sequenced participants respectively.

The CDR3 regions of human TCRbeta chains were analyzed by immunosequencing. On the study's bioinformatics: Repertoire TCRs were checked for matches against a reference library of SARS-CoV-2-specific TCRs that had been generated using the MIRA antigen-specificity platform. Breadth meant the fraction of unique TCRs that were SARS-CoV-2-associated, whereas depth meant the fraction of total T cells that were SARS-CoV-2-associated. Using the MIRA data, every spike-specific TCR was mapped to the spike region that the TCR reacted to and assigned to either a CD4 or a CD8 class. Log10-transformed breadth and depth values were compared by one-way ANOVA with Sidak's multiple comparisons tests. TCRdb stores this immuneACCESS table with in-frame sequences only. Part of the clones is absent; in the studies checked, under half of the shortfall reflects unresolved V genes, and no reason is known for the rest. That table supplies the V and J calls and clone size; D and trimming were determined from the DNA. For this sample there are about 56,000 clones; 75% to 90% appear just once. Together, the top ten hold about 15% of the sample.

Taken with the paper, the label for time point translates to: baseline before first vaccination. Vaccinee samples came from UK trials COV001 and COV002, including a single-blind randomized controlled phase 2/3 trial of AZD1222 (ChAdOx1 nCoV-19) in healthy adults. Trial participant PBMC samples were collected at day 0 and day 28 after the second dose for TCRbeta chain sequencing. Trimming takes 4 bases from V and 0 bases from J, and the germline ends sit 9 bases apart. Sequences GTSNPN (CDR1) and SVGIG (CDR2) are obtained from the germline V gene (reference sequence). The CDR3 spans 13 residues, from the cysteine through the phenylalanine. The DNA shown is the 39-base CDR3, in frame from base 1. General findings and caveats noted by the study authors: CD4 TCRs associated with the vaccine covered the entire spike protein, and the dominant responses were in regions 160-218 and 743-854. Because no day 14 peak-response samples were available, the repertoires could be characterized only after the peak T cell response. Spike-specific TCR breadth and depth rose significantly after two AZD1222 doses compared with day 0 and with MenACWY recipients. In the small 56-69-year group, the increase in depth fell short of significance, most likely because of low power. Participants were mostly white British and included more females than males, and it was suggested by the authors that clonal diversity may have been underestimated. Reportedly, almost half of the unique spike-specific TCRs recognized epitopes lying outside the regions that are mutated in the B.1.351 and B.1.1.7 variants. Conclusions about previously exposed vaccinees are limited, since just 6 or 7 AZD1222 recipients were seropositive for SARS-CoV-2 at baseline.

Specimen: peripheral blood, collected on day 0 of AZD1222 vaccination. The clonotype was recovered from an adult in good health. The V gene is TRBV30 and the J gene is TRBJ1-1, and TRBD1 may be the D gene, going by 5 matching bases. The DNA sequence is as follows: TGTGCCTGGAACCCAGGGCTGAACACTGAAGCTTTCTTT. The translation is CAWNPGLNTEAFF. The full variable domain, with segments outside the CDR3 supplied by the reference TRBV30 and TRBJ1-1 proteins, appears as SQTIHQWPATLVQPVGSPLSLECTVEGTSNPNLYWYRQAAGRGLQLLFYSVGIGQISSEVPQNLSASRPQDRQFILSSKKLLLSDSGFYLCAWNPGLNTEAFFGQGTRLTVV.